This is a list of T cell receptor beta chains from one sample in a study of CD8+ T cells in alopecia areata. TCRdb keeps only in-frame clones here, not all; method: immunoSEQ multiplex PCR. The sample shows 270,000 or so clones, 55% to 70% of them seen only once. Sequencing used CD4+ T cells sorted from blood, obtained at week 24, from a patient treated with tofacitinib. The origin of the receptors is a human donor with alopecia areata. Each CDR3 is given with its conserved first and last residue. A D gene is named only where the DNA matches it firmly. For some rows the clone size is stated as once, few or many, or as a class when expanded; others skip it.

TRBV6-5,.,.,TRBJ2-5,TGTGCCAGCAGTTACCGTGCCCCAGGGGCAGGGGAGACCCAGTACTTC,CASSYRAPGAGETQYF
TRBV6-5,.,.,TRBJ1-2,TGTGCCAGCAGTTACCCCCGGGGGAGTTTGACCTTC,CASSYPRGSLTF
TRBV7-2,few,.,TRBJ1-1,TGTGCCAGCAGCCCACCCGGGACCATCACTGAAGCTTTCTTT,CASSPPGTITEAFF
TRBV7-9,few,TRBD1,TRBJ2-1,TGTGCCAGCAGCTCTCGACAGGGCAAGCAGTTCTTC,CASSSRQGKQFF
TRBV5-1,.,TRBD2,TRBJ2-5,TGCGCCAGCAGCCCCGGGACTAGCGTGTTGGAGGAGACCCAGTACTTC,CASSPGTSVLEETQYF
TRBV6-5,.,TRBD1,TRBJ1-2,TGTGCCAGCAGTTTTGGGACAGGACTATCGGGCTACACCTTC,CASSFGTGLSGYTF
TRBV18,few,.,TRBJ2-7,TGTGCCAGCTCACCACTGGGGACGCCGGGGAGCGAGCAGTACTTC,CASSPLGTPGSEQYF
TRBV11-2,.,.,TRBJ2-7,TGTGCCAGCAGCTCCCCCCGGGGCTTCTCCTACGAGCAGTACTTC,CASSSPRGFSYEQYF
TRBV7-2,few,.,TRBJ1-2,TGTGCCAGCACGGGCGCAGGGGCTAACTATGGCTACACCTTC,CASTGAGANYGYTF
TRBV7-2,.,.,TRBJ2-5,TGTGCCAGCGGTGATGGAGGGACCCAGTACTTC,CASGDGGTQYF
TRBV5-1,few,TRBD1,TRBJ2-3,TGCGCCAGCAGCCCGGGACAGGATACTAGCACAGATACGCAGTATTTT,CASSPGQDTSTDTQYF
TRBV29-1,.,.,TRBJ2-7,TGCAGCGTTGAAGTCTGGGGGGGACAGAACGACGAGCAGTACTTC,CSVEVWGGQNDEQYF
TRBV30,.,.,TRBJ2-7,TGTGCCTGGGGGACATTAACCTACGAGCAGTACTTC,CAWGTLTYEQYF
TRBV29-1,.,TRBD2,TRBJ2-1,TGCAGCGTTGGGACGGCTAGCGGGGGTCCTCATGAGCAGTTCTTC,CSVGTASGGPHEQFF
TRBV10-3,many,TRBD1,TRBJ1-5,TGTGCCACCGTAGAGGGGGCTTTACAGCCCCAGCATTTT,CATVEGALQPQHF
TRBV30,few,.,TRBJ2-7,TGTGCCTGGAGTACCCTAATCTACGAGCAGTACTTC,CAWSTLIYEQYF
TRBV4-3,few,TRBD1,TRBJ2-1,TGCGCCAGCAGCCAAGAATGGTCAACAGGGGGCAATGAGCAGTTCTTC,CASSQEWSTGGNEQFF
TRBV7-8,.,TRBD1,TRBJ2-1,TGTGCCAGCAGTTCGACAGGGGTAGTCTGGGACAATGAGCAGTTCTTC,CASSSTGVVWDNEQFF
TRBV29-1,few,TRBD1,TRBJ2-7,TGCAGCGTTCTCGGGACAGGCACCTACGAGCAGTACTTC,CSVLGTGTYEQYF
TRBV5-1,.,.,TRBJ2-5,TGCGCCAGTTCGACAGGCGGCGGAGAGACCCAGTACTTC,CASSTGGGETQYF
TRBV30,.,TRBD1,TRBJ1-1,TGTGCCTGGAGTCGACAGGGCGGCACTGAAGCTTTCTTT,CAWSRQGGTEAFF
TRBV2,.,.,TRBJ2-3,TGTGCCAGCAGTGTTTCCCCTAGCACAGATACGCAGTATTTT,CASSVSPSTDTQYF
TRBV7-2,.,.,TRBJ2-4,TGTGCCAGCAGAGGGGGAAATAACATTCAGTACTTC,CASRGGNNIQYF
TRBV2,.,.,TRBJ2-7,TGTGCCAGCAGCGAAGGGGGCTACGAGCAGTACTTC,CASSEGGYEQYF
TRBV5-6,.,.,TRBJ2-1,TGTGCCAGCAGCTTCAGGACATCAGCCTACAATGAGCAGTTCTTC,CASSFRTSAYNEQFF
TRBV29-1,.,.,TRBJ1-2,TGCAGCGTAGGCAGAGACTATGGCTACACCTTC,CSVGRDYGYTF
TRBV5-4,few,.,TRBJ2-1,TGTGCCAGCAGCTTGGCTCCTGGTGATGAGCAGTTCTTC,CASSLAPGDEQFF
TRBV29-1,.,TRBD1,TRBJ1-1,TGCAGCGTGGCGAGGGACAGGGCCGCTGAAGCTTTCTTT,CSVARDRAAEAFF
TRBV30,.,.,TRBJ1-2,TGTGCCTGGAGTTTGAGACAAAGAACTAACTATGGCTACACCTTC,CAWSLRQRTNYGYTF
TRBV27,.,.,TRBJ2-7,TGTGCCAGCAGTGCACAGTGGTCGGCAGGTCCGGGCGACGAGCAGTACTTC,CASSAQWSAGPGDEQYF
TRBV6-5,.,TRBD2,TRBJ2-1,TGTGCCAGCACCTCGGGACTAGCGGCAGGTGAGCAGTTCTTC,CASTSGLAAGEQFF
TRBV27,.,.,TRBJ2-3,TGTGCCAGCAGTTTCCGGAGAGGAGATACGCAGTATTTT,CASSFRRGDTQYF
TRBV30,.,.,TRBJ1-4,TGTGCCTGGGCTAAGATTACAACTAATGAAAAACTGTTTTTT,CAWAKITTNEKLFF
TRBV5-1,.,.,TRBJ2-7,TGCGCCAGCAAAGAGGGGCTAAGTGCTGGCGACTACGAGCAGTACTTC,CASKEGLSAGDYEQYF
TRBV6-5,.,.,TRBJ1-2,TGTGCCAGCAGTTACCGCGGACTGGACTATGGCTACACCTTC,CASSYRGLDYGYTF
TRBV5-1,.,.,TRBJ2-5,TGCGCCAGCAGTTCAATCGACGGAGAGACCCAGTACTTC,CASSSIDGETQYF
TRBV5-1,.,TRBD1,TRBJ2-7,TGCGCCAGCAGCGTAACCGGGACAGTCTACGTTGAGCAGTACTTC,CASSVTGTVYVEQYF